Presented here are 12 T cell receptor beta chains from one specimen sequenced in a study of blood T cells in healthy people across ages. The use of a sample-barcoded 5' primer and a J-beta primer mix characterized a second PCR of 7 to 11 cycles. TCRdb called the 5' RACE reads again in MiXCR, with one record for every CDR3 protein. Of 870,000 or so distinct CDR3 sequences listed, under 30% are singletons. Sequenced sample: blood. These receptors all stem from a woman aged 80 or over in good health.

The V call is TRBV12-3 or TRBV12-4, the J call TRBJ1-5; maybe TRBD1 (5 bases). CDR3 length equals 15 residues. V lost 3 bases, J lost 0 bases, and 9 bases lay in between. In nucleotides, the CDR3 is TGTGCCAGCAGTTTGGGGACTTATAGCAATCAGCCCCAGCATTTT. This translates into CASSLGTYSNQPQHF.

As for this clonotype: A much larger clone differs by one base, so this may be a read error. The chain recombines TRBV21-1 with TRBJ2-5; whether TRBD2, the table's D call, matches the DNA was not checked. TRBV21-1 corresponds to a pseudogene. This CDR3 spans 16 amino acids. CDR3 bases: TGTGCCAGCAGCAAGCGGACTAGCGGGGGTCGGAATGAGCAGTACTTC. Protein sequence: CASSKRTSGGRNEQYF.

The rearrangement uses TRBV19 and TRBJ1-2; D not certain. Germline assignment: CDR1 LNHDA and CDR2 SQIVND (reference sequence). The CDR3 runs to 13 residues. Trimming left V 6 bases short and J 4 bases short, with 12 bases between. The CDR3 coding sequence is TGTGCCAGTAGAGTTGGCAGATTCTATGGCTACACCTTC. It specifies CASRVGRFYGYTF.

This chain joins TRBV10-2 and TRBJ1-5; D unclear. V was cut by 7 bases and J by 3 bases, with 10 bases left in between. CDR1 is WSHSY and CDR2 is SAAADI in the germline V gene. CDR3 length equals 13 residues. The CDR3 sequence is CASIGRANQPQHF. CDR3 nucleotide sequence: TGCGCCAGCATCGGGAGGGCCAATCAGCCCCAGCATTTT.

This clonotype appeared a few times. The V and J genes are TRBV20-1 and TRBJ2-5; 9 bases match TRBD2. The DNA end favors TRBJ2-1, so the J call may be wrong. CDR3 length: 16 amino acids. Germline V gene data show CDR1 as DFQATT and CDR2 as SNEGSKA (reference sequence). Written as DNA, the CDR3 is TGCAGTGCTCCCCGCCTAGCGGGGATATCTCAAGAGACCCAGTTCTTC. As protein: CSAPRLAGISQETQFF.

The rearrangement uses TRBV12-3 or TRBV12-4 and TRBJ1-1, with 10 bases fitting TRBD1. The CDR3 consists of 13 residues. J was trimmed by 5 bases and V by 5 bases; bases with no gene match: 2. Written as DNA, the CDR3 is TGTGCCAGCAGTGACAGGGGGCGTACTGAAGCTTTCTTT. The encoded protein is CASSDRGRTEAFF.

This clonotype was observed many times. This chain links TRBV20-1 with TRBJ1-5; D perhaps matches TRBD1 (5 bases). The CDR3 has 14 residues. Per germline, CDR1 DFQATT and CDR2 SNEGSKA (reference sequence). Trimming shortened V by 3 bases and J by 2 bases, and 11 bases separated the two germline ends. CDR3 residues: CSARGVVGNQPQHF. CDR3 bases: TGCAGTGCTAGGGGGGTCGTCGGCAATCAGCCCCAGCATTTT.

This clonotype was counted ten times or more. The chain couples TRBV6-2 or TRBV6-3 to TRBJ2-3; 7 bases map to TRBD1. V shed 0 bases and J 3 bases; nucleotides not matched to a gene: 9. The CDR3 is 17 residues long. CDR1 and CDR2 (germline): MNHEY, SVGEGT. CDR3 nucleotides: TGTGCCAGCAGTTACTCGTATGGCAGGGGGAAGACAGATACGCAGTATTTT. It specifies CASSYSYGRGKTDTQYF.

This clonotype was detected many times. V usage is TRBV20-1 and J usage is TRBJ2-1; TRBD2 agrees at 11 bases. The CDR3 totals 16 residues. After removal of 3 bases from V and 3 bases from J, the junction contained 7 bases not matched to a gene. CDR1 is DFQATT, CDR2 SNEGSKA, per germline (reference sequence). The CDR3 DNA sequence: TGCAGTGCTAGGTTTAGCGGGGGGGTCGTCTACAATGAGCAGTTCTTC. This codes for CSARFSGGVVYNEQFF.

V and J are TRBV4-1 and TRBJ2-5; TRBD1 matches 9 bases. The V gene end was trimmed by 2 bases and the J gene end by 11 bases; junction bases not matched to a gene: 12. The CDR3 is 15 residues long. Germline loops: CDR1 MGHRA, CDR2 YSYEKL. The CDR3 bases are TGCGCCAGCAGCCAACCGGGACAGGGAGGCGATGAGCAGTACTTC. This translates into CASSQPGQGGDEQYF.

This clonotype was seen many times. The chain employs TRBV3-1 and TRBJ2-3; D is uncertain. CDR3 length: 15 amino acids. The V end was cut by 1 base, the J end by 0 bases, with 8 bases between. Germline V lookup: CDR1 LGHDT, CDR2 YNNKEL (reference sequence). The CDR3 here is CASSQVVVSTDTQYF. The CDR3, as DNA: TGTGCCAGCAGCCAAGTGGTTGTTAGCACAGATACGCAGTATTTT.

J is TRBJ2-7 and V is TRBV11-3, with 10 positions matching TRBD1. Germline loops: CDR1 SGHNT, CDR2 YENEEA. This CDR3 has 16 residues. The V segment lost 5 bases and the J segment 4 bases; nucleotides outside the gene matches: 11. The chain's CDR3 is CASSTRGTGDEYEQYF. CDR3 in DNA: TGTGCCAGCAGCACTCGTGGGACAGGGGACGAGTACGAGCAGTACTTC.